This T cell receptor beta chain was retrieved from a study of vaccination and CD4 T cells after COVID-19. Overall study context: At a median around 100 days (range 35 to 161) after diagnosis, post-COVID samples were drawn.

The V end was cut by 5 bases, the J end by 3 bases, with 15 bases between. The CDR3 sequence is 15 residues long. Germline V CDR1 and CDR2: WNHNN, SYGVQD (reference sequence). As to treatment: approximately nine-day PBMC culture with coronavirus spike peptide pools or control peptides (ViraFEST assay). Before the COVID-19 pandemic (2011-2018), CD4+ T cells were obtained from the unexposed donor. The Oncomine TCR Beta short-read assay sequenced DNA from cultured CD4+ T cells. One entry per CDR3 protein results from TCRdb running MiXCR on the PCR reads. This table holds several thousand distinct CDR3 sequences, 24% found once. This clonotype showed up just a few times. As yet, its antigen is unknown.

V usage is TRBV10-1 and J usage is TRBJ2-3; D is possibly TRBD1 or TRBD2 (5 bases each). The sequence was collected from a human donor in good health. The source material was CD4+ T cells from blood, cultured in vitro. The DNA of the CDR3 is TGCGCCAGCAGTTACGGGACCGAGGGAACAGATACGCAGTATTTT. Protein product: CASSYGTEGTDTQYF.